This T cell receptor (beta chain) was documented in a study of T cell changes during pregnancy in multiple sclerosis. Trimming left V 5 bases short and J 4 bases short, with 20 bases between. Germline V CDR1 and CDR2: SQVTM, ANQGSEA. The CDR3 runs 15 residues. Here immunoSEQ multiplex PCR was the method, and the copy in TCRdb shows in-frame clones only, minus some. The data show fewer than 40,000 clones, with approximately 91% seen just once and around 10% held by the top ten. This receptor was obtained from a female donor with multiple sclerosis, enrolled in a pregnancy study. Sequences were derived from CD8+ T cells from peripheral blood mononuclear cells, sampled after pregnancy. The rearrangement uses TRBV29-1 and TRBJ1-2; D is ambiguous. The CDR3 DNA sequence: TGCAGCGTTCCTGAAAGACAAGAGGGCTTCTATGGCTACACCTTC. Translating it yields CSVPERQEGFYGYTF.